This T cell receptor beta chain was identified during a study of blood T cell repertoires in COVID-19. Study information: Material from acute and convalescent COVID-19 was sourced from the United States, Italy and Spain.

Germline loops: CDR1 SGHDN, CDR2 FVKESK. V was clipped by 1 base and J by 7 bases, with 11 bases between them. This CDR3 is built from 14 residues. Enrollment of patients from Seattle took place during active infection, with longitudinal follow-up. Per the original methods: Nucleated cell number was recorded as an estimate derived from reference gene primer amplification. Produced via immunoSEQ multiplex PCR; TCRdb's table is partial and in-frame only. V, J and clone size derive from that table, while D and trimming were established from the DNA sequence. The sample lists some 520,000 clones, 75% to 90% occurring once.

This receptor was obtained from a man younger than 35 with COVID-19, enrolled during active disease. The V and J genes are TRBV14 and TRBJ2-1; no firm D call. Sequenced: peripheral blood. CDR3 loop: CASSQVLSVNEQFF. The CDR3 bases are TGTGCCAGCAGCCAAGTTTTGAGTGTTAATGAGCAGTTCTTC.